These T cell receptor beta chains were read from a single sample in a study of Graves' ophthalmopathy and Graves' hyperthyroidism. One entry per CDR3 protein, called by TCRdb with MiXCR from the multiplex PCR reads. Seen here are about 210,000 distinct CDR3 sequences, 29% observed once, and the top ten hold approximately 8.6%. The sample comprised peripheral blood. The receptors shown here come from a man aged 50 or older with Graves' ophthalmopathy. The CDR3 runs from the conserved cysteine through the conserved F or W. D genes are given only for firm matches. A clone size is listed for some rows: how often the clone was seen (once, few, many), or a class if it is expanded.

>NA|14|TRBV12-3/TRBV12-4|TRBJ2-5|TRBD2
CASTQGLPQETQYF
TGTGCCAGCACCCAGGGACTACCCCAAGAGACCCAGTACTTC
>many|13|TRBV12-3/TRBV12-4|TRBJ1-1|NA
CASSLEPITEAFF
TGTGCCAGCAGTTTGGAACCCATAACTGAAGCTTTCTTT
>many|15|TRBV12-5|TRBJ2-3|NA
CASGPGVGFTDTQYF
TGTGCTAGTGGCCCCGGGGTGGGGTTCACAGATACGCAGTATTTT
>many|16|TRBV7-2|TRBJ2-5|TRBD2
CASNTGLAGVGETQYF
TGTGCCAGCAATACGGGACTAGCGGGAGTGGGAGAGACCCAGTACTTC
>NA|14|TRBV15|TRBJ1-2|TRBD1
CATSTARTGSGYTF
TGTGCCACCAGCACCGCCCGGACAGGGTCTGGCTACACCTTC
>NA|14|TRBV2|TRBJ1-1|NA
CASTPGQENTEAFF
TGTGCCAGCACCCCAGGACAAGAGAACACTGAAGCTTTCTTT
>NA|15|TRBV12-3/TRBV12-4|TRBJ2-2|NA
CASSLGVDGTGELFF
TGTGCCAGCAGTTTAGGGGTAGACGGCACCGGGGAGCTGTTTTTT
>NA|13|TRBV6-2/TRBV6-3|TRBJ2-2|NA
CASTTGEIGELFF
TGTGCCAGCACCACGGGAGAGATCGGGGAGCTGTTTTTT
>once|12|TRBV6-2/TRBV6-3|TRBJ2-5|NA
CASSYDGETQYF
TGTGCCAGCAGTTATGATGGGGAGACCCAGTACTTC
>NA|14|TRBV12-3/TRBV12-4|TRBJ2-5|TRBD2
CASSRRAGQETQYF
TGTGCCAGCAGCCGGAGAGCGGGGCAAGAGACCCAGTACTTC
>NA|13|TRBV7-2|TRBJ1-2|NA
CASSHRNNYGYTF
TGTGCCAGCAGTCACAGGAACAACTATGGCTACACCTTC
>many|17|TRBV12-3/TRBV12-4|TRBJ2-2|NA
CASSFGDRSLSTGELFF
TGTGCCAGCAGTTTCGGCGACAGGTCCCTGAGCACCGGGGAGCTGTTTTTT
>many|12|TRBV10-3|TRBJ2-5|NA
CATRQGGETQYF
TGTGCCACAAGACAGGGAGGAGAGACCCAGTACTTC
>few|15|TRBV6-2/TRBV6-3|TRBJ2-7|NA
CASRVAAGDSYEQYF
TGTGCCAGCAGGGTGGCAGCGGGTGACTCCTACGAGCAGTACTTC
>many|13|TRBV20-1|TRBJ2-5|TRBD2
CSAPGLAEETQYF
TGCAGTGCCCCGGGACTAGCGGAAGAGACCCAGTACTTC
>NA|17|TRBV28|TRBJ2-7|NA
CASSFSPLGGSSYEQYF
TGTGCCAGCAGTTTTAGCCCTTTGGGGGGCAGCTCCTACGAGCAGTACTTC
>many|14|TRBV7-2|TRBJ2-7|NA
CASSLATGTYEQYF
TGTGCCAGCAGCTTAGCCACCGGGACCTACGAGCAGTACTTC
>many|13|TRBV28|TRBJ2-7|TRBD2
CASSFGTNYEQYF
TGTGCCAGCAGTTTCGGGACTAACTACGAGCAGTACTTC
>many|14|TRBV30|TRBJ2-6|NA
CAWSQGSGANVLTF
TGTGCCTGGAGTCAGGGGTCTGGGGCCAACGTCCTGACTTTC
>NA|14|TRBV6-1|TRBJ2-5|NA
CASSRRGYQETQYF
TGTGCCAGCAGCCGCCGGGGGTACCAAGAGACCCAGTACTTC
>many|11|TRBV28|TRBJ2-7|NA
CASTVGYEQYF
TGTGCCAGCACAGTGGGCTACGAGCAGTACTTC
>NA|13|TRBV6-5|TRBJ1-5|NA
CASSYGPYQPQHF
TGTGCCAGCAGTTACGGGCCATACCAGCCCCAGCATTTT
>NA|16|TRBV19|TRBJ2-5|TRBD1
CASSLSLYRGQETQYF
TGTGCCAGTAGTTTATCCTTATACAGGGGACAAGAGACCCAGTACTTC
>NA|14|TRBV6-1|TRBJ1-1|NA
CASIDNQMRAEAFF
TGTGCCAGCATCGACAACCAGATGAGGGCTGAAGCTTTCTTT
>many|15|TRBV11-3|TRBJ2-5|TRBD2
CASSLDGRGGETQYF
TGTGCCAGCAGCTTAGACGGTCGGGGGGGAGAGACCCAGTACTTC
>many|14|TRBV11-2|TRBJ1-3|NA
CASSFSGVGNTIYF
TGTGCCAGCAGCTTTTCTGGGGTCGGAAACACCATATATTTT
>many|12|TRBV5-5|TRBJ2-5|NA
CASSPEDVTQYF
TGTGCCAGCAGCCCGGAAGACGTGACCCAGTACTTC
>few|12|TRBV12-3/TRBV12-4|TRBJ1-2|NA
CASSQLRYGYTF
TGTGCCAGCAGTCAATTGCGATATGGCTACACCTTC
>many|15|TRBV20-1|TRBJ1-5|NA
CSAHPQGRSNQPQHF
TGCAGTGCCCATCCCCAGGGCCGTAGCAATCAGCCCCAGCATTTT
>many|15|TRBV9|TRBJ2-5|NA
CASSTTGTNEETQYF
TGTGCCAGCAGCACAACCGGGACGAATGAAGAGACCCAGTACTTC
>NA|14|TRBV6-1|TRBJ2-7|TRBD1
CASKKTLTGDEQYF
TGTGCCAGCAAGAAAACGTTAACAGGGGACGAGCAGTACTTC
>many|15|TRBV7-9|TRBJ2-7|NA
CASSGDRVGYYEQYF
TGTGCCAGCAGTGGGGACCGGGTCGGCTACTACGAGCAGTACTTC
>NA|15|TRBV7-2|TRBJ1-5|NA
CASSWGRGGNQPQHF
TGTGCCAGCAGTTGGGGGCGCGGTGGCAATCAGCCCCAGCATTTT
>many|14|TRBV28|TRBJ2-7|NA
CASSSSGGYYEQYF
TGTGCCAGCAGTTCCTCAGGGGGGTACTACGAGCAGTACTTC
>many|15|TRBV29-1|TRBJ2-2|TRBD1
CSVDSGQGRTGELFF
TGCAGCGTTGACTCGGGACAGGGACGTACCGGGGAGCTGTTTTTT
>many|15|TRBV5-5|TRBJ1-5|NA
CASSLGGQPHQPQHF
TGTGCCAGCAGCTTAGGCGGCCAGCCGCATCAGCCCCAGCATTTT
>many|13|TRBV5-1|TRBJ2-7|NA
CASSLVGAHEQYF
TGCGCCAGCAGCTTGGTTGGGGCCCACGAGCAGTACTTC
>many|15|TRBV13|TRBJ2-7|TRBD1
CASSPGQGAAYEQYF
TGTGCCAGCAGCCCGGGACAGGGGGCGGCCTACGAGCAGTACTTC
>many|17|TRBV13|TRBJ1-2|NA
CASNFLAQGRGNYGYTF
TGTGCCAGCAACTTTTTAGCTCAGGGGCGAGGAAACTATGGCTACACCTTC
>many|13|TRBV7-2|TRBJ1-2|NA
CASSSPSLYGYTF
TGTGCCAGCAGTTCGCCATCCCTCTATGGCTACACCTTC
>many|16|TRBV19|TRBJ2-7|NA
CASSIGPQSGLYEQYF
TGTGCCAGTAGTATTGGACCGCAATCAGGGCTCTACGAGCAGTACTTC
>NA|13|TRBV19|TRBJ1-2|NA
CASSIGPMDGYTF
TGTGCCAGTAGTATAGGCCCGATGGATGGCTACACCTTC
>many|22|TRBV6-5|TRBJ2-7|TRBD2
CASSLLHPGYHFALASCYEQYF
TGTGCCAGCAGTCTCCTTCACCCTGGATACCATTTCGCACTAGCGAGTTGCTACGAGCAGTACTTC
>NA|10|TRBV12-3/TRBV12-4|TRBJ2-7|NA
CATRPYEQYF
TGTGCCACCCGACCCTACGAGCAGTACTTC
>NA|15|TRBV28|TRBJ1-1|NA
CASNDRADLNTEAFF
TGTGCCAGCAACGACAGAGCGGACCTGAACACTGAAGCTTTCTTT
>NA|16|TRBV6-5|TRBJ1-3|NA
CASSYSKGVFGNTIYF
TGTGCCAGCAGTTACTCGAAAGGGGTTTTTGGAAACACCATATATTTT
>many|14|TRBV12-3/TRBV12-4|TRBJ1-2|NA
CASSFGDPDYGYTF
TGTGCCAGCAGTTTTGGTGACCCAGACTATGGCTACACCTTC
>many|15|TRBV4-2|TRBJ2-5|NA
CASSLGGGDQETQYF
TGTGCCAGCAGCCTAGGGGGCGGGGACCAAGAGACCCAGTACTTC